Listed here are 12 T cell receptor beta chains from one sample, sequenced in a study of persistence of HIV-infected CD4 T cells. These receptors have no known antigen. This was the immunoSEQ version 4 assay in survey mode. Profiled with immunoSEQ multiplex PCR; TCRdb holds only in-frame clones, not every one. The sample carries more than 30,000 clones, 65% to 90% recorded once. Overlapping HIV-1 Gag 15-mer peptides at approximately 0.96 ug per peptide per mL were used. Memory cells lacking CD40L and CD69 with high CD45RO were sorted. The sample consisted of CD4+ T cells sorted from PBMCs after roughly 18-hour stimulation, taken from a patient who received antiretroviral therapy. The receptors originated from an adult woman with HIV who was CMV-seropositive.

The DNA of the CDR3 is TGTGCCAGCAGCTTCAGGGGAAGGGGTAGAACAGATACGCAGTATTTT. Encoded protein: CASSFRGRGRTDTQYF. The chain employs TRBV5-6 and TRBJ2-3, with a tentative D call TRBD1 (6 bases). The V gene's germline CDR1 is SGHDT and CDR2 YYEEEE. The CDR3 runs to 16 residues. Trimming cost V 2 bases and J 3 bases, with 16 bases left between them.

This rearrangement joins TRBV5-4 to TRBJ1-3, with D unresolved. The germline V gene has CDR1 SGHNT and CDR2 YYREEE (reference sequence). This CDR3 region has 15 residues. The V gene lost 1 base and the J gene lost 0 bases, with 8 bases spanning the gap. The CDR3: CASSLYLSSGNTIYF. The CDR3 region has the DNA TGTGCCAGCAGCTTGTATCTGAGCTCTGGAAACACCATATATTTT. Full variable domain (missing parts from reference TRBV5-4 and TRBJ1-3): ETGVTQSPTHLIKTRGQQVTLRCSSQSGHNTVSWYQQALGQGPQFIFQYYREEENGRGNFPPRFSGLQFPNYSSELNVNALELDDSALYLCASSLYLSSGNTIYFGEGSWLTVV.

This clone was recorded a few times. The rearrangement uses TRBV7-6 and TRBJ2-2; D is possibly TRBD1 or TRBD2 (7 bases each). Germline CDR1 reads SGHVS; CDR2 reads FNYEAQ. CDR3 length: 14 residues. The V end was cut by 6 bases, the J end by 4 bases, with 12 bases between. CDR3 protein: CASRQGRGTGELFF. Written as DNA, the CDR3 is TGTGCCAGCAGACAGGGGAGGGGCACCGGGGAGCTGTTTTTT.

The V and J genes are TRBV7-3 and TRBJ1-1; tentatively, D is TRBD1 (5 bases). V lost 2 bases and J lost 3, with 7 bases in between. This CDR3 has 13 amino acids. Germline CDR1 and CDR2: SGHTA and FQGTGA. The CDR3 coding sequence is TGTGCCAGCAGCTTACGCAGGGACACTGAAGCTTTCTTT. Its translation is CASSLRRDTEAFF.

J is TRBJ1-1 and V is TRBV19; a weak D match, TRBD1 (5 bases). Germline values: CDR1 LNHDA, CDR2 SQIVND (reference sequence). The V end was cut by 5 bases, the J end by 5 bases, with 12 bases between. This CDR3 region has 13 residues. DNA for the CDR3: TGTGCCAGTAGTTCGACCAGGGAAACTGAAGCTTTCTTT. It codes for CASSSTRETEAFF. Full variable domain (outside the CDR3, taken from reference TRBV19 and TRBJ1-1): DGGITQSPKYLFRKEGQNVTLSCEQNLNHDAMYWYRQDPGQGLRLIYYSQIVNDFQKGDIAEGYSVSREKKESFPLTVTSAQKNPTAFYLCASSSTRETEAFFGQGTRLTVV.

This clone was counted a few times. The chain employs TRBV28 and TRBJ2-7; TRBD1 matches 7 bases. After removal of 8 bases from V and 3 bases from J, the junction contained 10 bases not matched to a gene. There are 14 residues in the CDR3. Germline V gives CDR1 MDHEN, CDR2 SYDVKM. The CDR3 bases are TGTGCCAGCGGGGGCCCCGGGACAGTCTACGAGCAGTACTTC. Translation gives CASGGPGTVYEQYF.

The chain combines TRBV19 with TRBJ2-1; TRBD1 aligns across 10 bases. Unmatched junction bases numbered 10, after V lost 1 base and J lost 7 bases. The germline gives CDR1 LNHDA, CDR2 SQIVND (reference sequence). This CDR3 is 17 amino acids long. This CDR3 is CASSIVPRQGAGNEQFF. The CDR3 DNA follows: TGTGCCAGTAGTATAGTACCCCGACAGGGGGCGGGTAATGAGCAGTTCTTC.

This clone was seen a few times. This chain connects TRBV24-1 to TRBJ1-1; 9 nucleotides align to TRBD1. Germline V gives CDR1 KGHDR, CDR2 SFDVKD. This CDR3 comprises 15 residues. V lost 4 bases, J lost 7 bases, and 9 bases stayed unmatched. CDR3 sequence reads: CATSDGGTGFGEAFF. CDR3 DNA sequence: TGTGCCACCAGTGACGGCGGGACAGGGTTCGGTGAAGCTTTCTTT.

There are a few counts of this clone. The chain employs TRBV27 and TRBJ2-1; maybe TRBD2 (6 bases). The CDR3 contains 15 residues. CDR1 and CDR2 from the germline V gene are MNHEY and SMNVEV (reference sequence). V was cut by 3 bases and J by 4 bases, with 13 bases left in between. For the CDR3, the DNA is TGTGCCAGCAGTTTTGCGGGATCCTATTACAATGAGCAGTTCTTC. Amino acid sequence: CASSFAGSYYNEQFF.

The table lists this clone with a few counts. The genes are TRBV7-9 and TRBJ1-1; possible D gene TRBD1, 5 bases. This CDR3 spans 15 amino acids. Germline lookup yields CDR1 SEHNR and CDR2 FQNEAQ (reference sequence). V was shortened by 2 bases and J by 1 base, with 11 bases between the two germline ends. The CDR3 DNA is TGTGCCAGCAGCTTACAAGGGACGGCGAACACTGAAGCTTTCTTT. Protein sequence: CASSLQGTANTEAFF.

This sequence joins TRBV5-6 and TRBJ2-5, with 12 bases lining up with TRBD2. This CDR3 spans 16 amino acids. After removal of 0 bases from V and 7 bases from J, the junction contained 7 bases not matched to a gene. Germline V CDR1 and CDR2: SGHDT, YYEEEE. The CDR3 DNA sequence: TGTGCCAGCAGCTTGGAACTAGCGGGGGGTGCGGGGACCCAGTACTTC. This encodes CASSLELAGGAGTQYF.

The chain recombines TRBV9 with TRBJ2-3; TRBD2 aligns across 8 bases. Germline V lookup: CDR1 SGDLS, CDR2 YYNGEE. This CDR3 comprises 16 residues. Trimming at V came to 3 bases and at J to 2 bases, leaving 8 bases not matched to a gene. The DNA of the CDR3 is TGTGCCAGCAGCGCCACTAGCGGACCCTACACAGATACGCAGTATTTT. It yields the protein CASSATSGPYTDTQYF.